A few counts support the clone carrying this TCR beta chain. Its antigen is currently unknown. The data were taken from a study of T-cell memory formation after mild COVID-19. Notes on the study in general: Second-wave clones peaking on day 37 lacked confirmed SARS-CoV-2 specificity.

Germline V lookup: CDR1 SGHVS, CDR2 FQNEAQ. CDR3 size: 13 residues. Unmatched junction bases numbered 6, after V lost 3 bases and J lost 10 bases. A single record per CDR3 protein comes from TCRdb applying MiXCR to the 5' RACE reads. The sample lists hundreds of thousands of distinct CDR3 sequences; about a fifth were seen once. Sequenced input: PBMCs or a T cell subset sorted from them (not recorded which). The receptor comes from an adult woman who had mild COVID-19 (a few samples of this study predate the infection). Cell type and time point are not known. V and J are TRBV7-8 and TRBJ2-1; 7 bases agree with TRBD2. For the CDR3, the DNA is TGTGCCAGCAGCTTCACTAGCGTGAAAGAGCAGTTCTTC. This encodes CASSFTSVKEQFF.